Listed here are 8 T cell receptor beta chains from one sample, sequenced in a study of chemoradiotherapy in HPV16-positive cancers. Clones were read by immunoSEQ multiplex PCR, and TCRdb kept only the in-frame ones, dropping some. The data contain 6,000 to 7,500 clones, 85% to 90% of them seen just once; the ten biggest clones take up approximately 3.7%. This specimen was acquired from a patient who underwent chemoradiotherapy. The receptors originated from a human donor with HPV-associated anogenital cancer.

The gene calls are TRBV21-1 and TRBJ1-1; the tabulated D call, TRBD1, remains unverified against the DNA. TRBV21-1 is a pseudogene segment. CDR3 length: 14 amino acids. This CDR3 reads CASSKDPQVSEAFF. For the CDR3, the DNA is TGTGCCAGCAGCAAAGATCCTCAGGTCAGTGAAGCTTTCTTT.

The rearrangement uses TRBV27 and TRBJ1-5; D remains unclear. Trimming stripped 3 bases from V and 2 bases from J, with 8 bases between. From germline, CDR1 is MNHEY and CDR2 SMNVEV (reference sequence). The CDR3 totals 14 residues. CDR3 DNA: TGTGCCAGCAGTTTTCGGTCAGGCAATCAGCCCCAGCATTTT. Its translation: CASSFRSGNQPQHF.

CDR3 amino acids: CASSYSVDRGGQPQHF. The CDR3 DNA is TGTGCCAGCAGTTACTCAGTAGACAGGGGAGGGCAGCCCCAGCATTTT. The chain is built from TRBV6-6 and TRBJ1-5; 8 nucleotides match TRBD1. Germline-derived CDR1 and CDR2 are MNHNY and SVGAGI (reference sequence). Trimming cost V 0 bases and J 7 bases; bases outside gene matches: 8. The CDR3 has 16 amino acids.

The chain uses TRBV6-6 and TRBJ1-2, with D possibly matching TRBD1 (6 bases). Trimming shortened V by 4 bases and J by 0 bases, and 15 bases separated the two germline ends. CDR3 length: 16 amino acids. Germline V gives CDR1 MNHNY, CDR2 SVGAGI (reference sequence). Here the CDR3 reads CASSSGRDTTNYGYTF. The DNA of the CDR3 is TGTGCCAGCAGTTCCGGGCGGGACACCACTAACTATGGCTACACCTTC.

The V and J genes are TRBV18 and TRBJ1-1, with no clear D. Germline V gene sequence: CDR1 KGHSH, CDR2 LQKENI. Trimming pared 0 bases from V and 2 bases from J, leaving 10 bases between. CDR3 size: 15 residues. CDR3 amino acids: CASSPPGGLNTEAFF. Written as DNA, the CDR3 is TGTGCCAGCTCACCACCGGGAGGGTTAAACACTGAAGCTTTCTTT.

The chain recombines TRBV28 with TRBJ2-1; 7 bases fit TRBD1. V lost 6 bases to trimming and J lost 2 bases; unmatched junction nucleotides: 7. The germline V gene has CDR1 MDHEN and CDR2 SYDVKM. There are 15 residues in the CDR3. The CDR3 nucleotides read TGTGCCAGCAGGACACAGGGGCTAGCCTACAATGAGCAGTTCTTC. Residues: CASRTQGLAYNEQFF.

The V gene is TRBV9, the J gene TRBJ2-1, with 7 bases matching TRBD2. This CDR3 has 14 amino acids. Per the germline V gene, CDR1 is SGDLS and CDR2 is YYNGEE. The V gene end was trimmed by 5 bases and the J gene end by 6 bases; junction bases not matched to a gene: 8. CDR3: CASRPTAGVNEQFF. DNA of the CDR3: TGTGCCAGCAGGCCGACTGCGGGGGTCAATGAGCAGTTCTTC.

The V and J genes are TRBV6-5 and TRBJ2-7; D remains unclear. V gave up 7 bases and J gave up 0 bases, with 10 bases separating them. This CDR3 has 13 residues. CDR1 and CDR2 (germline): MNHEY, SVGAGI. Written as DNA, the CDR3 is TGTGCCAGCACCTCCGGGCGCTCCTACGAGCAGTACTTC. It encodes CASTSGRSYEQYF.